A selection of T cell receptor beta chains follows, all from one sample in a study of cytomegalovirus exposure and HLA in healthy donors. The repertoire was sequenced with immunoSEQ multiplex PCR; TCRdb's copy has only in-frame clones and lacks some. Of about 140,000 clones listed, more than 75% were seen once; the top ten hold 3.1%. The sequencing input was PBMCs. These receptors were taken from a female donor in good health and CMV-seronegative. CDR3s include the opening cysteine and the closing phenylalanine or tryptophan. Fields, in order: V gene, D gene, CDR3 protein. D genes are given only for firm matches.

v_call: TRBV2
d_call: TRBD1
cdr3_aa: CASRDYRGTSTDTQYF

v_call: TRBV4-1
d_call: TRBD2
cdr3_aa: CASSPRLAGVSTGELFF

v_call: TRBV9
d_call: TRBD1
cdr3_aa: CASSVGGTAHYGYTF

v_call: TRBV28
d_call: TRBD1
cdr3_aa: CASSLSGTGAWEQYF

v_call: TRBV30
d_call: NA
cdr3_aa: CAWSTISGHLASSYNSPLHF

v_call: TRBV28
d_call: NA
cdr3_aa: CASSLGGHNYGYTF

v_call: TRBV5-1
d_call: NA
cdr3_aa: CASSGQNTYEQYF

v_call: TRBV7-9
d_call: NA
cdr3_aa: CASSSRSGFYDGSTDTQYF

v_call: TRBV10-3
d_call: TRBD1
cdr3_aa: CAISESKGAAFDGYTF

v_call: TRBV15
d_call: TRBD2
cdr3_aa: CATSRDLAGGSKNIQYF

v_call: TRBV4-3
d_call: NA
cdr3_aa: CASSQALGGDGTGELFF

v_call: TRBV30
d_call: NA
cdr3_aa: CAWSLSRLLAGEQYF

v_call: TRBV5-8
d_call: NA
cdr3_aa: CASSFGGGDEKLFF

v_call: TRBV2
d_call: NA
cdr3_aa: CASSEESDTQYF

v_call: TRBV7-9
d_call: NA
cdr3_aa: CASSLGRGVSGNTIYF

v_call: TRBV9
d_call: NA
cdr3_aa: CASSVRDSGANVLTF

v_call: TRBV28
d_call: NA
cdr3_aa: CASSFPGNQPQHF

v_call: TRBV7-2
d_call: TRBD1
cdr3_aa: CASSLVTGGTEAFF

v_call: TRBV4-3
d_call: NA
cdr3_aa: CASSLGQAPGDEQYF

v_call: TRBV4-3
d_call: TRBD1
cdr3_aa: CASSQDSGTGEGEQFF

v_call: TRBV29-1
d_call: NA
cdr3_aa: CSVGSGVGQPQHF

v_call: TRBV7-8
d_call: TRBD1
cdr3_aa: CASSLARQGLVKPQHF

v_call: TRBV4-3
d_call: NA
cdr3_aa: CASSQDWGSSYEQYF

v_call: TRBV7-3
d_call: TRBD1
cdr3_aa: CASSLTGTGNEKLFF

v_call: TRBV21-1
d_call: NA
cdr3_aa: CASRKGGVYEQYF

v_call: TRBV10-3
d_call: TRBD1
cdr3_aa: CAISEGTGLYEQYF

v_call: TRBV4-3
d_call: NA
cdr3_aa: CASSYGAGTDYEQYF

v_call: TRBV4-1
d_call: NA
cdr3_aa: CASSQGRVSGNTIYF

v_call: TRBV6-5
d_call: NA
cdr3_aa: CASSYFRGSALREQYF

v_call: TRBV7-3
d_call: NA
cdr3_aa: CASSWDMNTEAFF

v_call: TRBV4-3
d_call: TRBD2
cdr3_aa: CASSQEFAGGGYEQYF

v_call: TRBV29-1
d_call: NA
cdr3_aa: CSVARDQGKNIQYF

v_call: TRBV19
d_call: TRBD2
cdr3_aa: CASSLTPTLAGQQYF

v_call: TRBV7-2
d_call: NA
cdr3_aa: CASSLAGGTSAYEQYF

v_call: TRBV5-1
d_call: TRBD1
cdr3_aa: CASNDRGENTEAFF

v_call: TRBV30
d_call: NA
cdr3_aa: CAWKGDLRKNEQYF

v_call: TRBV12-5
d_call: NA
cdr3_aa: CASGLVTLNSPLHF

v_call: TRBV9
d_call: TRBD2
cdr3_aa: CASSVRLAGVGEQYF

v_call: TRBV6-5
d_call: NA
cdr3_aa: CASNPDRAMNTEAFF

v_call: TRBV4-1
d_call: NA
cdr3_aa: CASSQETAQVPGNTIYF

v_call: TRBV30
d_call: NA
cdr3_aa: CASTEVQETQYF

v_call: TRBV4-3
d_call: TRBD2
cdr3_aa: CASSQDSLSLAGNSYEQYF

v_call: TRBV19
d_call: NA
cdr3_aa: CASSMRGGSPYTEAFF

v_call: TRBV5-4
d_call: TRBD2
cdr3_aa: CASSYSGTSGGQETQYF

v_call: TRBV29-1
d_call: NA
cdr3_aa: CSAELHEAFF

v_call: TRBV6-5
d_call: NA
cdr3_aa: CASIQLGTQYF

v_call: TRBV2
d_call: NA
cdr3_aa: CASSTSGRYEQYF

v_call: TRBV25-1
d_call: NA
cdr3_aa: CASSEPGVRGTQYF

v_call: TRBV11-2
d_call: TRBD2
cdr3_aa: CASSRITRGGYEQYF

v_call: TRBV27
d_call: NA
cdr3_aa: CASSLGTVPQETQYF

v_call: TRBV7-3
d_call: NA
cdr3_aa: CASSLIPGDSPYEQYF

v_call: TRBV11-3
d_call: TRBD2
cdr3_aa: CASSSARREGLRQYF

v_call: TRBV29-1
d_call: TRBD1
cdr3_aa: CSGGQGDNEQFF

v_call: TRBV11-3
d_call: TRBD1
cdr3_aa: CASGTGANNEQFF

v_call: TRBV29-1
d_call: TRBD1
cdr3_aa: CSVGSGQGGGEKLFF

v_call: TRBV2
d_call: NA
cdr3_aa: CASSWDFTSSYEQYF

v_call: TRBV27
d_call: TRBD1
cdr3_aa: CASSLNPWTGSYEQYF

v_call: TRBV30
d_call: TRBD1
cdr3_aa: CAWITGDRGKSEAFF

v_call: TRBV4-1
d_call: TRBD1
cdr3_aa: CASSQDRGLYEQYF